The 24 T cell receptor beta chains below were found in one sample sequenced in a study of T-cell memory formation after mild COVID-19. TCRdb processed the 5' RACE reads anew with MiXCR; each CDR3 protein has one entry. The data show hundreds of thousands of distinct CDR3 sequences, more than 20% seen once. Specimen: PBMCs or a T cell subset sorted from them (not recorded which). The source is an adult woman who had mild COVID-19 (a few samples of this study predate the infection). Cell type and time point are not known.

The chain joins TRBV20-1 to TRBJ2-3, with a weak D call TRBD2 (6 bases). This CDR3 spans 15 amino acids. Trimming removed 4 bases at V and 0 bases at J, with 14 bases between. Germline V gene sequence: CDR1 DFQATT, CDR2 SNEGSKA (reference sequence). The CDR3 nucleotides are TGCAGTGCTACCCGGAGGGACCGTAGCACAGATACGCAGTATTTT. Translation: CSATRRDRSTDTQYF.

This clonotype came up a few times. The chain is built from TRBV2 and TRBJ2-2; unclear D gene. V lost 5 bases, J lost 1 base, and 8 bases lay in between. The CDR3 contains 14 residues. CDR1 is SNHLY, CDR2 FYNNEI, per germline. The DNA for the CDR3 is TGTGCCAGCAGTCTCTGGGAGAACACCGGGGAGCTGTTTTTT. It is translated as CASSLWENTGELFF.

This sequence joins TRBV3-1 and TRBJ1-2; D unresolved. Per germline, CDR1 LGHDT and CDR2 YNNKEL (reference sequence). Trimming stripped 0 bases from V and 4 bases from J, with 12 bases between. This CDR3 region has 15 residues. In nucleotides, the CDR3 is TGTGCCAGCAGCCAAGATCTAACGGCTTCCTATGGCTACACCTTC. Residues: CASSQDLTASYGYTF.

The chain recombines TRBV18 with TRBJ2-7; tentatively, D is TRBD2 (5 bases). CDR1 KGHSH and CDR2 LQKENI come from the germline V gene. The CDR3 has 15 amino acids. The V end was cut by 2 bases, the J end by 3 bases, with 14 bases between. DNA for the CDR3: TGTGCCAGCTCACCAGTCCCTTTAGAGGGCTACGAGCAGTACTTC. It is translated as CASSPVPLEGYEQYF.

The V gene is TRBV7-2, the J gene TRBJ2-1, with TRBD1 matching 8 bases. CDR1 is SGHTA and CDR2 is FQGNSA in the germline V gene. CDR3 length equals 16 residues. J was trimmed by 0 bases and V by 4 bases; bases with no gene match: 5. The CDR3 coding sequence is TGTGCCAGCAGCTCCCGACAGGGGAGCTCCTACAATGAGCAGTTCTTC. It translates to CASSSRQGSSYNEQFF. Full variable domain (missing parts from reference TRBV7-2 and TRBJ2-1): GAGVSQSPSNKVTEKGKDVELRCDPISGHTALYWYRQSLGQGLEFLIYFQGNSAPDKSGLPSDRFSAERTGGSVSTLTIQRTQQEDSAVYLCASSSRQGSSYNEQFFGPGTRLTVL.

A few counts support this clonotype. Here the CDR3 reads CASSDRASGRAQQFF. The CDR3 DNA follows: TGTGCCAGCAGTGATCGGGCTAGCGGGAGGGCCCAGCAGTTCTTC. The V gene is TRBV2, the J gene TRBJ2-1; 12 nucleotides match TRBD2. CDR3 length: 15 residues. Looked up from germline, CDR1 is SNHLY and CDR2 is FYNNEI. The V segment lost 3 bases and the J segment 11 bases; nucleotides outside the gene matches: 8. The full variable domain, its missing parts supplied by reference TRBV2 and TRBJ2-1, is EPEVTQTPSHQVTQMGQEVILRCVPISNHLYFYWYRQILGQKVEFLVSFYNNEISEKSEIFDDQFSVERPDGSNFTLKIRSTKLEDSAMYFCASSDRASGRAQQFFGPGTRLTVL.

The chain carries TRBV29-1 and TRBJ1-2; D may be TRBD1 (6 bases). The germline gives CDR1 SQVTM, CDR2 ANQGSEA. The CDR3 totals 12 residues. Trimming cost V 6 bases and J 8 bases, with 16 bases left between them. CDR3 nucleotide sequence: TGCAGCGTGGACAGCAATTCGCGCGGCTACACCTTC. Its protein is CSVDSNSRGYTF.

This clonotype was seen more than once but under ten times. This rearrangement joins TRBV9 to TRBJ2-3; tentatively, D is TRBD2 (6 bases). The V gene's germline CDR1 is SGDLS and CDR2 YYNGEE. The CDR3 consists of 15 residues. V shed 3 bases and J shed 4 bases, with 15 bases lying between them. CDR3 protein: CASSADGWRADTQYF. CDR3 bases: TGTGCCAGCAGCGCGGATGGGTGGAGGGCAGATACGCAGTATTTT. The full variable domain, rest sourced from reference TRBV9 and TRBJ2-3, is DSGVTQTPKHLITATGQRVTLRCSPRSGDLSVYWYQQSLDQGLQFLIQYYNGEERAKGNILERFSAQQFPDLHSELNLSSLELGDSALYFCASSADGWRADTQYFGPGTRLTVL.

This clonotype occurred a few times. The rearrangement uses TRBV2 and TRBJ1-5; D is unclear. The CDR3 is made up of 15 amino acids. The V gene lost 3 bases and the J gene lost 3 bases, with 12 bases spanning the gap. Germline CDR1 is SNHLY and CDR2 is FYNNEI. Here the CDR3 reads CASSDQNQANQPQHF. The CDR3 coding sequence is TGTGCCAGCAGTGACCAGAACCAGGCCAATCAGCCCCAGCATTTT.

The sample holds a few counts of this clonotype. J is TRBJ2-7 and V is TRBV5-1; 9 bases fit TRBD1. The CDR3 loop spans 12 amino acids. Germline CDR1 reads SGHRS; CDR2 reads YFSETQ. The J segment lost 8 bases and the V segment lost 4 bases, leaving 4 bases of the junction unmatched. DNA of the CDR3: TGCGCCAGCAGCCCGGGACAGGGCCAGCAGTACTTC. Residues: CASSPGQGQQYF. The full variable domain, with the rest looked up from reference TRBV5-1 and TRBJ2-7, is KAGVTQTPRYLIKTRGQQVTLSCSPISGHRSVSWYQQTPGQGLQFLFEYFSETQRNKGNFPGRFSGRQFSNSRSEMNVSTLELGDSALYLCASSPGQGQQYFGPGTRLTVT.

The chain couples TRBV20-1 to TRBJ2-2; 13 bases agree with TRBD2. Germline V gene sequence: CDR1 DFQATT, CDR2 SNEGSKA (reference sequence). V shed 2 bases, J shed 5 bases, and the junction held 11 bases outside the gene matches. CDR3 length: 18 residues. CDR3 region: CSARPTSGRAERTGELFF. The DNA for the CDR3 is TGCAGTGCTAGACCAACTAGCGGGAGGGCCGAGAGGACCGGGGAGCTGTTTTTT.

This clonotype was found a few times. This chain uses TRBV11-2 with TRBJ2-1, with D possibly being TRBD1 (6 bases). Germline CDR1 SGHAT, CDR2 FQNNGV. V lost 3 bases and J lost 5, with 17 bases in between. This CDR3 has 16 residues. The CDR3 region has the DNA TGTGCCAGCAGCTTCGGACGGACAGAGGTGGACAATGAGCAGTTCTTC. This sequence encodes CASSFGRTEVDNEQFF.

This chain joins TRBV4-3 and TRBJ1-2; tentative D call: TRBD1 (5 bases). V was shortened by 4 bases and J by 8 bases, with 17 bases between the two germline ends. Germline-derived CDR1 and CDR2 are LGHNA and YSLEER. The length of the CDR3 is 14 residues. Here the CDR3 reads CASSPNPGMGGYTF. In nucleotides, the CDR3 is TGCGCCAGCAGCCCAAACCCAGGGATGGGAGGCTACACCTTC.

This clonotype was detected only a few times. The chain combines TRBV7-8 with TRBJ1-2, with D perhaps matching TRBD1 (5 bases). Germline CDR1 and CDR2: SGHVS and FQNEAQ. The CDR3 extends over 16 amino acids. Trimming took 5 bases from V and 4 from J, leaving 20 bases between them. For the CDR3, the DNA is TGTGCCAGCAGCCCTCGAACAGGTCCCGGGGGCTATGGCTACACCTTC. Its translation is CASSPRTGPGGYGYTF.

The V and J genes are TRBV7-2 and TRBJ2-3, with D perhaps being TRBD1 or TRBD2 (5 bases each). V was cut by 6 bases and J by 2 bases, with 12 bases left in between. The CDR3 covers 14 residues. Germline loops: CDR1 SGHTA, CDR2 FQGNSA. The CDR3 region has the DNA TGTGCCAGCAGTCCATCGGGGACCACAGATACGCAGTATTTT. Encoded protein: CASSPSGTTDTQYF.

This chain connects TRBV25-1 to TRBJ2-1; 9 bases match TRBD1. This CDR3 contains 15 residues. The germline CDR1 and CDR2 sequences are MGHDK and SYGVNS. Trimming cost V 6 bases and J 7 bases; bases outside gene matches: 10. DNA of the CDR3: TGTGCCAGCAGGGACTCCGGGACAGGGTGGAATGAGCAGTTCTTC. Its translation is CASRDSGTGWNEQFF.

This clonotype was picked up a small number of times. The genes are TRBV7-2 and TRBJ2-1; the D is unclear. The CDR3 runs to 14 residues. V shed 6 bases and J shed 0 bases, with 9 bases lying between them. Germline-derived CDR1 and CDR2 are SGHTA and FQGNSA. The CDR3 coding sequence is TGTGCCAGCAGAACACAAAGCTCCTACAATGAGCAGTTCTTC. It translates to CASRTQSSYNEQFF.

This chain links TRBV7-9 with TRBJ1-1; TRBD1 aligns across 8 bases. The germline V gene encodes CDR1 SEHNR and CDR2 FQNEAQ (reference sequence). J gave up 0 bases and V 4 bases, and 4 bases lay outside the gene matches. The CDR3 runs 15 residues. The CDR3 DNA reads TGTGCCAGCAGCTCACCGACAGGGGTGAACACTGAAGCTTTCTTT. Its translation: CASSSPTGVNTEAFF.

This chain joins TRBV5-6 and TRBJ2-7, with D perhaps TRBD1 or TRBD2 (5 bases each). The germline V gene has CDR1 SGHDT and CDR2 YYEEEE. V dropped 3 bases and J dropped 4 bases, with 14 bases sitting between them. This CDR3 comprises 14 residues. The DNA for the CDR3 is TGTGCCAGCAGCTGGGGACGGTCGCAGTACGAGCAGTACTTC. It is translated as CASSWGRSQYEQYF.

This sequence joins TRBV3-1 and TRBJ2-3; D may be TRBD1 or TRBD2 (5 bases each). V was shortened by 1 base and J by 4 bases, with 12 bases between the two germline ends. Germline V CDR1 and CDR2: LGHDT, YNNKEL (reference sequence). CDR3 size: 15 residues. CDR3 coding DNA: TGTGCCAGCAGCCAAGCCAATCGGGGCGCAGATACGCAGTATTTT. Encoded protein: CASSQANRGADTQYF.

The chain carries TRBV19 and TRBJ2-2, with 8 bases aligning to TRBD1. The CDR3 contains 15 residues. Trimming cost V 7 bases and J 4 bases; bases outside gene matches: 8. Germline values: CDR1 LNHDA, CDR2 SQIVND (reference sequence). CDR3 region: CASTPGTGFTGELFF. In DNA form, the CDR3 reads TGTGCCAGTACTCCCGGGACAGGCTTCACCGGGGAGCTGTTTTTT.

CDR3 sequence: CASSAELRTEQYF. Here the CDR3 DNA reads TGCGCCAGCAGCGCCGAGCTCAGGACCGAGCAGTACTTC. The gene calls are TRBV5-1 and TRBJ2-7; D is ambiguous. The CDR3 runs to 13 residues. The germline V gene has CDR1 SGHRS and CDR2 YFSETQ. Trimming removed 4 bases from V and 6 bases from J, with 14 bases in between.

This clonotype was seen at least ten times. V usage is TRBV6-5 and J usage is TRBJ2-7, with 12 nucleotides matching TRBD2. Trimming took 5 bases from V and 5 from J; bases not matched to a gene: 13. This CDR3 region has 17 residues. The germline CDR1 and CDR2 sequences are MNHEY and SVGAGI. The CDR3 protein is CASSDRHPRLAGDEQYF. DNA for the CDR3: TGTGCCAGCAGTGACCGACACCCTAGACTAGCGGGAGACGAGCAGTACTTC.

The rearrangement joins TRBV29-1 to TRBJ2-5, with 9 nucleotides matching TRBD2. The CDR3 is 14 amino acids. Losses at the gene ends were 3 bases for V and 1 base for J; bases not matched to a gene: 3. CDR1 is SQVTM, CDR2 ANQGSEA, per germline. Written as DNA, the CDR3 is TGCAGCGTTGAGCCGGGACTAGCCCAAGAGACCCAGTACTTC. Its translation: CSVEPGLAQETQYF. Using reference TRBV29-1 and TRBJ2-5 for the parts outside the CDR3, the full variable domain is SAVISQKPSRDICQRGTSLTIQCQVDSQVTMMFWYRQQPGQSLTLIATANQGSEATYESGFVIDKFPISRPNLTFSTLTVSNMSPEDSSIYLCSVEPGLAQETQYFGPGTRLLVL.